A single sample gave rise to the 6 T cell receptor beta chains below, sequenced in a study of early T cells in non-severe SARS-CoV-2 infection. From the 5' RACE reads, TCRdb called clonotypes with MiXCR, one entry per CDR3 protein. This sample carries roughly 40,000 distinct CDR3 sequences, roughly 4.2% of them seen once, and the ten largest clones take approximately 3%. The sequencing sample was made of whole blood. The receptors originated from an adult who was a healthcare worker with PCR-confirmed SARS-CoV-2 infection or an uninfected control (not recorded which).

This clonotype was seen ten or more times. J is TRBJ1-6 and V is TRBV2; D might be TRBD1 (5 bases). The CDR3 is 15 residues long. V gave up 6 bases and J gave up 5 bases, with 14 bases separating them. Germline CDR1 and CDR2: SNHLY and FYNNEI. The CDR3: CASRPRDSNNSPLHF. The CDR3 DNA is TGTGCCAGCAGGCCCCGAGACAGCAATAATTCACCCCTCCACTTT. Variable domain in full (rest from reference TRBV2 and TRBJ1-6): EPEVTQTPSHQVTQMGQEVILRCVPISNHLYFYWYRQILGQKVEFLVSFYNNEISEKSEIFDDQFSVERPDGSNFTLKIRSTKLEDSAMYFCASRPRDSNNSPLHFGNGTRLTVT.

The chain is built from TRBV4-1 and TRBJ2-7, with D perhaps assigned TRBD1 or TRBD2 (5 bases each). The V end lost 0 bases, the J end lost 7 bases, and 16 bases lay between the germline ends. CDR1 is MGHRA and CDR2 is YSYEKL in the germline V gene. This CDR3 has 15 amino acids. In DNA, the CDR3 is TGCGCCAGCAGCCAAGATATAGGGACCTTAAGGGAGCAGTACTTC. Its protein is CASSQDIGTLREQYF.

This clonotype was recorded at least ten times. V gene TRBV7-3 combines with J gene TRBJ2-1; D possibly corresponds to TRBD1 (6 bases). The V gene's germline CDR1 is SGHTA and CDR2 FQGTGA. The CDR3 covers 14 residues. The V and J ends lost 4 bases and 1 base respectively, with 8 bases between them. Written as DNA, the CDR3 is TGTGCCAGCAGCTCTCAGGGGTCCTACAATGAGCAGTTCTTC. Amino acids: CASSSQGSYNEQFF.

This clonotype was counted many times. The V gene is TRBV2, the J gene TRBJ2-5, with TRBD2 matching 7 bases. After removal of 0 bases from V and 2 bases from J, the junction contained 3 bases not matched to a gene. This CDR3 is built from 15 residues. Germline-derived CDR1 and CDR2 are SNHLY and FYNNEI. CDR3 region: CASSEAGGKQETQYF. The CDR3 DNA follows: TGTGCCAGCAGTGAAGCGGGGGGGAAACAAGAGACCCAGTACTTC.

The table lists this clonotype with many counts. The V and J genes are TRBV29-1 and TRBJ1-1, with a possible D match to TRBD1 (5 bases). V gave up 6 bases and J gave up 0 bases, with 8 bases separating them. CDR1 and CDR2 (germline): SQVTM, ANQGSEA. The CDR3 has 12 amino acids. The CDR3: CSVMTVNTEAFF. The CDR3 coding sequence is TGCAGCGTGATGACAGTGAACACTGAAGCTTTCTTT.

This clonotype showed up many times. This chain connects TRBV12-5 to TRBJ2-5; TRBD1 agrees at 8 bases. Germline assignment: CDR1 LGHNT and CDR2 FRNRAP. The CDR3 length is 16 residues. Germline trimming cut 5 bases from V and 0 bases from J; bases unmatched to any gene: 8. The CDR3 DNA reads TGTGCTAGTGGTCCGTCAGGGGGCCTGTACCAAGAGACCCAGTACTTC. It codes for CASGPSGGLYQETQYF.